This TCR beta chain was recovered during a study of blood T cell repertoires in COVID-19. Trimming at V came to 7 bases and at J to 4 bases, leaving 11 bases not matched to a gene. CDR1 LNHDA and CDR2 SQIVND come from the germline V gene (reference sequence). The CDR3 sequence is 15 residues long. TCRdb keeps only in-frame clones here, not all; method: immunoSEQ multiplex PCR. The table lists 83,000 or so clones, roughly three quarters of them singletons. This sequence originates from a woman aged 80 or older with acute or convalescent COVID-19. The rearrangement links TRBV19 to TRBJ1-2, with 8 positions matching TRBD1. The sample consisted of peripheral blood. CDR3 DNA sequence: TGTGCCAGTACCAGGGGGGGACAGGCGCTCTATGGCTACACCTTC. This encodes CASTRGGQALYGYTF.